This T cell receptor (beta chain) was captured in a study of T-cell reconstitution after alpha-beta-depleted transplantation in children (dated by TCRdb to about 2016). Concerning the study at large: T-cell immune reconstitution after TCRalphabeta/CD19-depleted allogeneic hematopoietic cell transplantation in children was quantitatively tracked in the study by means of TCR repertoire profiling.

The CDR3 has 15 amino acids, counting the end cysteine and phenylalanine. The only DNA kept is the CDR3, 45 bases in frame from the first base. The germline V gene gives CDR1 as SGHRS and CDR2 as YFSETQ. Clipping removes 3 bases from V and 9 bases from J, with 7 as the unmatched junction base count. This clonotype was found many times. Its antigen target is currently unknown. Base qualities are not provided; no much larger clone lies one nucleotide away. The library was made by PCR. Instrument used: Illumina HiSeq 2500. TCR library preparation used molecular barcoding, with unique molecular identifiers applied to normalize quantification of the TCRbeta repertoire. The public reads were run again by TCRdb, first through fastp at Q25 and then through MiXCR, and only productive beta chains were kept. Entries are consolidated by CDR3 protein sequence, retaining the most common genes and DNA. The table for this sample lists some 200,000 distinct CDR3 sequences; about 15% of them were counted only once. Less than 15% of the sample rests with the top ten.

The TCR comes from a human donor who donated a stem cell graft to a child with acute lymphoblastic leukemia. The rearranged segments are TRBV5-1 and TRBJ2-1; TRBD2 fits 12 bases in the junction. The sample here was PBMCs from the stem cell graft donor, taken from the stem cell graft. The CDR3 region has the sequence CASSSSSGRASEQFF. Here is the DNA: TGCGCCAGCAGCTCCTCTAGCGGGAGGGCCTCTGAGCAGTTCTTC.